Each of the 4 T cell receptor beta chains below was sequenced from the same sample in a study of blood T cell repertoires in COVID-19. Some clones are missing from TCRdb's copy, which holds only in-frame ones; the method was immunoSEQ multiplex PCR. This sample has 150,000 or so clones, with 70% to 85% found just once. The sample comprised peripheral blood. The receptors shown here come from a woman of 80 years or more with acute or convalescent COVID-19.

This clone appeared many times. The chain recombines TRBV4-3 with TRBJ2-1, with TRBD2 matching over 8 bases. Trimming cost V 3 bases and J 8 bases; bases outside gene matches: 6. Germline CDR1 reads LGHNA; CDR2 reads YSLEER. The CDR3 has 14 amino acids. The CDR3 is CASSQTLSGDEQFF. Here the CDR3 DNA reads TGCGCCAGCAGCCAGACTCTTAGCGGGGATGAGCAGTTCTTC.

This chain links TRBV7-6 with TRBJ2-3, with TRBD2 identical over 9 bases. The V gene's germline CDR1 is SGHVS and CDR2 FNYEAQ. The CDR3 consists of 16 residues. J gave up 0 bases and V 1 base, and 2 bases lay outside the gene matches. CDR3 in DNA: TGTGCCAGCAGCTTAGGGACTAGCGAGAGCACAGATACGCAGTATTTT. This codes for CASSLGTSESTDTQYF.

V and J are TRBV18 and TRBJ1-5; D is ambiguous. The V end lost 6 bases, the J end lost 7 bases, and 10 bases lay between the germline ends. The CDR3 contains 12 residues. In germline, CDR1 is KGHSH, CDR2 LQKENI. The CDR3 DNA follows: TGTGCCAGCTCCGACAAAGGACAGCCCCAGCATTTT. It codes for CASSDKGQPQHF.

This clone was seen a few times. The CDR3 sequence is CASRDRGEGTEAFF. The CDR3 DNA sequence: TGTGCCAGCAGGGACAGGGGAGAGGGAACTGAAGCTTTCTTT. The chain is built from TRBV7-2 and TRBJ1-1, with 9 positions matching TRBD1. The V and J ends lost 6 bases and 5 bases, in that order; junction bases with no gene match: 7. This CDR3 contains 14 residues. Per germline, CDR1 SGHTA and CDR2 FQGNSA.